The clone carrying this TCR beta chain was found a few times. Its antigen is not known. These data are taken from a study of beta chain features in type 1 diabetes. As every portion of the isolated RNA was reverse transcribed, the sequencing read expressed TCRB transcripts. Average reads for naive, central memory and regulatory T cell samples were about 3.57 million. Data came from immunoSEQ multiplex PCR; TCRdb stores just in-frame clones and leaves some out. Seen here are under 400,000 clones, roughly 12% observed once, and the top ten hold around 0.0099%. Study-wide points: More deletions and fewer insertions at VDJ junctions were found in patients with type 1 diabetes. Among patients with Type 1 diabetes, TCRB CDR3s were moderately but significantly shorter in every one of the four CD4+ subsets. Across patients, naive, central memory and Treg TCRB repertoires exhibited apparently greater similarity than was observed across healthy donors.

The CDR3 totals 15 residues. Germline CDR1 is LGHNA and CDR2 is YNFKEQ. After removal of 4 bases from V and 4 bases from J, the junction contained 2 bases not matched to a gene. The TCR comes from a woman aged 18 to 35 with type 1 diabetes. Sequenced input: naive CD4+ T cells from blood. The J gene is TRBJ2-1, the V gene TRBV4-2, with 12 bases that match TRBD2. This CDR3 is CASSRLAGDYNEQFF. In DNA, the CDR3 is TGTGCCAGCAGCCGACTAGCGGGAGATTACAATGAGCAGTTCTTC.